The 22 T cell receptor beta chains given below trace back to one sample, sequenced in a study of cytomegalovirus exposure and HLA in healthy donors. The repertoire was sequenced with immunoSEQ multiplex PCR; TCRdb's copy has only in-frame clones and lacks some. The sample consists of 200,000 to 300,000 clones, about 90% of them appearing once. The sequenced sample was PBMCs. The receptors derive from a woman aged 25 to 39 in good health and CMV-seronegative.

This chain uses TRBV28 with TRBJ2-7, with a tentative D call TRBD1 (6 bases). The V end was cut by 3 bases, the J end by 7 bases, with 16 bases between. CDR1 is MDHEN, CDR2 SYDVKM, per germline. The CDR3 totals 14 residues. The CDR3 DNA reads TGTGCCAGCAGTTTGCCAGGGGCCCTTTATGAGCAGTACTTC. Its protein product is CASSLPGALYEQYF. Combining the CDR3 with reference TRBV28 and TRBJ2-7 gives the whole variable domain DVKVTQSSRYLVKRTGEKVFLECVQDMDHENMFWYRQDPGLGLRLIYFSYDVKMKEKGDIPEGYSVSREKKERFSLILESASTNQTSMYLCASSLPGALYEQYFGPGTRLTVT.

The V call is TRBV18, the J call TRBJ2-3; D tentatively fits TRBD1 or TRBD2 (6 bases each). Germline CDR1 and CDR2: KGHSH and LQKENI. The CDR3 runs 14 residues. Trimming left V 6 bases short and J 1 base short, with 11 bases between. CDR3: CASSPGAGTDTQYF. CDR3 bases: TGTGCCAGCTCGCCGGGGGCCGGCACAGATACGCAGTATTTT.

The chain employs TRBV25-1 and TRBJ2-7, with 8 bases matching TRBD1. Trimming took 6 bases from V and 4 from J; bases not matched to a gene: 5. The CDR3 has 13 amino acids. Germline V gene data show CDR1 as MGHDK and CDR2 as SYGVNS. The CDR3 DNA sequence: TGTGCCAGCAGCGTTACAGGGGGTTACGAGCAGTACTTC. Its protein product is CASSVTGGYEQYF.

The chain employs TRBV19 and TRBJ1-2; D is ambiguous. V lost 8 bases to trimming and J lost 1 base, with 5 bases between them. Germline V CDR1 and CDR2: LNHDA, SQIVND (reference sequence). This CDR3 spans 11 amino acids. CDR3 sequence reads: CASYGNYGYTF. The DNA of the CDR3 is TGTGCCAGTTACGGTAACTATGGCTACACCTTC.

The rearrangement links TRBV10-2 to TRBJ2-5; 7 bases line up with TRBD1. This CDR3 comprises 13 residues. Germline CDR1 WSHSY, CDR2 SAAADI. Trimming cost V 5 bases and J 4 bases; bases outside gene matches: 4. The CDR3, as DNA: TGCGCCAGCAGTCAGACAGGGCGAGAGACCCAGTACTTC. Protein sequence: CASSQTGRETQYF.

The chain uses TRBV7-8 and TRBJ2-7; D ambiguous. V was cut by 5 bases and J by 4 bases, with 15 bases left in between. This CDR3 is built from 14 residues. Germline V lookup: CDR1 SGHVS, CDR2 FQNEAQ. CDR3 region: CASSPASLSYEQYF. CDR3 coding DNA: TGTGCCAGCAGCCCCGCTAGTTTGTCTTACGAGCAGTACTTC.

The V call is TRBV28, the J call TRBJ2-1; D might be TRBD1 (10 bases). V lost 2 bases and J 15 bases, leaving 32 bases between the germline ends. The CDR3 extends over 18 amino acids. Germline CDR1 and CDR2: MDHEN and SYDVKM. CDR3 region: CASSLTLGTPGQGTSWFF. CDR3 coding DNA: TGTGCCAGCAGTTTAACGCTCGGGACACCGGGACAGGGGACTAGCTGGTTCTTC.

The CDR3 loop is CASSLGVTEAFF. DNA for the CDR3: TGTGCCAGCAGCCTAGGCGTCACTGAAGCTTTCTTT. The V and J genes are TRBV7-9 and TRBJ1-1; no reliable D call. This CDR3 region has 12 residues. Trimming removed 5 bases at V and 4 bases at J, with 8 bases between. Germline CDR1 and CDR2: SEHNR and FQNEAQ (reference sequence).

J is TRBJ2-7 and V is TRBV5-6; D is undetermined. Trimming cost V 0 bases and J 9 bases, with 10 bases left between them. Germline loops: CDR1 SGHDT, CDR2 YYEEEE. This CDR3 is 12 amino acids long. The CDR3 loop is CASSLGSFVQYF. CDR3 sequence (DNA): TGTGCCAGCAGCTTGGGCAGTTTTGTGCAGTACTTC. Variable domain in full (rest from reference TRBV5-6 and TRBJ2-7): DAGVTQSPTHLIKTRGQQVTLRCSPKSGHDTVSWYQQALGQGPQFIFQYYEEEERQRGNFPDRFSGHQFPNYSSELNVNALLLGDSALYLCASSLGSFVQYFGPGTRLTVT.

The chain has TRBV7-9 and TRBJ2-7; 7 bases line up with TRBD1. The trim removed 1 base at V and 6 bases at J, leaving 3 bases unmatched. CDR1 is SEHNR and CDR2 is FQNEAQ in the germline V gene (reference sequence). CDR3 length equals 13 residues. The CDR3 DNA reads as TGTGCCAGCAGCTTAGGGACAGGTCCCGAGCAGTACTTC. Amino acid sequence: CASSLGTGPEQYF.

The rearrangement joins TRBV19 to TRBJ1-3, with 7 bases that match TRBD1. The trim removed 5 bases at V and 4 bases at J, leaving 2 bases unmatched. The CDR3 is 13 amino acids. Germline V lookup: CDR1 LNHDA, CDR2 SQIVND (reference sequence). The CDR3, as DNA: TGTGCCAGTAGTTCGACAGGGGGAAACACCATATATTTT. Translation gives CASSSTGGNTIYF.

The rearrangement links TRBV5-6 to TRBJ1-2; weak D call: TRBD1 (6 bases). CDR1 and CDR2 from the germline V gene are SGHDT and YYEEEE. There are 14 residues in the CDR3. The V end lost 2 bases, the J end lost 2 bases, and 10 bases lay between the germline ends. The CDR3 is CASSLVGQNYGYTF. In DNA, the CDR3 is TGTGCCAGCAGCTTAGTCGGACAGAACTATGGCTACACCTTC.

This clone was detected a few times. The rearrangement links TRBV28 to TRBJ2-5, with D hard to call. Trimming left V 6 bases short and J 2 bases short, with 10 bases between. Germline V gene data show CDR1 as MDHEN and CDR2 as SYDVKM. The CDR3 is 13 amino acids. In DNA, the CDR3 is TGTGCCAGCAGCCATAGCCTACAAGAGACCCAGTACTTC. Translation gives CASSHSLQETQYF.

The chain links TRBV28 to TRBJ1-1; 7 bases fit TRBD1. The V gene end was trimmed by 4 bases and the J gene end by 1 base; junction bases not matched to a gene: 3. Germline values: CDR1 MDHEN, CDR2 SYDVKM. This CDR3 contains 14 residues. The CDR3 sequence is CASSSGDRNTEAFF. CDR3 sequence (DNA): TGTGCCAGCAGTTCGGGGGACAGGAACACTGAAGCTTTCTTT.

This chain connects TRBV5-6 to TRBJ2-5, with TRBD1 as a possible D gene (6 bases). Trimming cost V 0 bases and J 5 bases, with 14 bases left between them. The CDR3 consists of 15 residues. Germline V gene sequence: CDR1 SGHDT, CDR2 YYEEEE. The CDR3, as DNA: TGTGCCAGCAGCTTGGCCGACAGGAACGAGGAGACCCAGTACTTC. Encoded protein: CASSLADRNEETQYF.

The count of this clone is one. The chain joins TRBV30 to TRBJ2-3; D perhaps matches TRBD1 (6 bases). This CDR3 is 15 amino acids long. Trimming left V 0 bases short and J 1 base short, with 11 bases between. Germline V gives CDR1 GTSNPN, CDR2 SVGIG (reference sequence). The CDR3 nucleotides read TGTGCCTGGAGTGTTAGTGGGGGCCGCACAGATACGCAGTATTTT. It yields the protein CAWSVSGGRTDTQYF.

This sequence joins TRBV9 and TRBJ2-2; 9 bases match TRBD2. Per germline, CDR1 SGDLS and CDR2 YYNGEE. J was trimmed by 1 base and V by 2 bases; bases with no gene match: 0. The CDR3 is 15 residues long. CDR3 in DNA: TGTGCCAGCAGCGTGACTAGCGGGAACACCGGGGAGCTGTTTTTT. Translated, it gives CASSVTSGNTGELFF. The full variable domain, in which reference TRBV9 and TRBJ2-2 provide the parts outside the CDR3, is DSGVTQTPKHLITATGQRVTLRCSPRSGDLSVYWYQQSLDQGLQFLIQYYNGEERAKGNILERFSAQQFPDLHSELNLSSLELGDSALYFCASSVTSGNTGELFFGEGSRLTVL.

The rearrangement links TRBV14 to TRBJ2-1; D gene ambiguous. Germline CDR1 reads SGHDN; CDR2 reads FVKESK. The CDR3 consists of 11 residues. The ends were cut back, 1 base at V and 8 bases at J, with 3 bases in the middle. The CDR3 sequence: CASSQVYEQFF. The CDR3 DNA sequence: TGTGCCAGCAGCCAAGTTTATGAGCAGTTCTTC.

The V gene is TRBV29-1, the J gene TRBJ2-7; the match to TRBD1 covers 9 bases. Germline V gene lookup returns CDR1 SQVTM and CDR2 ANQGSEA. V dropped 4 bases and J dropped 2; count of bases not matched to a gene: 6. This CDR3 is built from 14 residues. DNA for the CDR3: TGCAGCGTTGGGACAGGGGTTAGAGCCTACGAGCAGTACTTC. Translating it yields CSVGTGVRAYEQYF.

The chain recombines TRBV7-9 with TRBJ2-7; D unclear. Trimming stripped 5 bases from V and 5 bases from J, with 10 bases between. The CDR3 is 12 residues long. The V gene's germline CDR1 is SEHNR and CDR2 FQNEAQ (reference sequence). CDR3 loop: CASSPDPDEQYF. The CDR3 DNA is TGTGCCAGCAGCCCGGACCCCGACGAGCAGTACTTC.

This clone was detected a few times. CDR3 region: CASSQDRGQPQHF. CDR3 coding DNA: TGTGCCAGCAGCCAAGACAGAGGTCAGCCCCAGCATTTT. The genes are TRBV4-2 and TRBJ1-5; no clear D. The CDR3 consists of 13 residues. Germline V lookup: CDR1 LGHNA, CDR2 YNFKEQ. V lost 0 bases and J lost 6, with 6 bases in between.

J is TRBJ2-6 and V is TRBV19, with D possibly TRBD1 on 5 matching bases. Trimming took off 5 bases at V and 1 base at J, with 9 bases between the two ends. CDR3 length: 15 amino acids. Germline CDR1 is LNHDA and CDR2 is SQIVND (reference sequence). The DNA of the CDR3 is TGTGCCAGTAGTGAACCAGGGTCTGGGGCCAACGTCCTGACTTTC. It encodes CASSEPGSGANVLTF.